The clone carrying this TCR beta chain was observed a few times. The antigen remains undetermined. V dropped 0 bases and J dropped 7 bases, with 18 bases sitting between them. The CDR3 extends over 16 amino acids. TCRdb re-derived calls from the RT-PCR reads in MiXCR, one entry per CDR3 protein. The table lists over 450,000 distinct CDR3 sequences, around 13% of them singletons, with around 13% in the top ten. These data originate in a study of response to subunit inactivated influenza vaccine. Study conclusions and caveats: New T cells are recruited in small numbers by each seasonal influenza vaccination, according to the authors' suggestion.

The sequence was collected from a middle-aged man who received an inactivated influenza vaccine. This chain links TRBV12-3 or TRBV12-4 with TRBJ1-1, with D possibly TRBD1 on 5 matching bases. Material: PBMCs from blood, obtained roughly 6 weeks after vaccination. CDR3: CASSLAGSSGTLEAFF. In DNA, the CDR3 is TGTGCCAGCAGTTTAGCGGGTTCCTCGGGGACCCTTGAAGCTTTCTTT.